The rows below give T cell receptor beta chains drawn from one sample of a study of blood T cell repertoires in COVID-19. The table came from immunoSEQ multiplex PCR; TCRdb's copy has only in-frame clones and leaves some out. The top ten hold 11% of the sample, which has 150,000 to 200,000 clones, roughly 87% seen once. The sample consisted of PBMCs or T cells enriched from blood (not recorded which). Receptors originate from a man over 45 who had recovered from COVID-19. Each CDR3 is given with its conserved first and last residue. The D gene is left open where the match is weak. The size field is filled for only some rows; it gives once, few, many or a size class.

clone_size | j_call | v_call | d_call | cdr3_length | cdr3_aa | cdr3_nt
- | TRBJ1-1 | TRBV29-1 | - | 14 | CSVAGVGRNTEAFF | TGCAGCGTTGCAGGGGTTGGGAGGAACACTGAAGCTTTCTTT
- | TRBJ1-2 | TRBV5-1 | - | 14 | CASSLVTAGYGYTF | TGCGCCAGCAGCTTGGTAACAGCCGGTTATGGCTACACCTTC
once | TRBJ2-4 | TRBV15 | - | 15 | CATSRERGSKNIQYF | TGTGCCACCAGCAGAGAAAGGGGGTCCAAAAACATTCAGTACTTC
- | TRBJ2-6 | TRBV19 | - | 15 | CASRFRGSGANVLTF | TGTGCCAGTAGGTTTCGGGGCTCTGGGGCCAACGTCCTGACTTTC
- | TRBJ1-6 | TRBV9 | - | 15 | CASSPMAIGGAPLHF | TGTGCCAGCAGCCCCATGGCCATAGGAGGGGCACCCCTCCACTTT
- | TRBJ2-7 | TRBV28 | TRBD1 | 12 | CASSERDREQYF | TGTGCCAGCAGTGAACGGGACAGAGAGCAGTACTTC
- | TRBJ2-1 | TRBV3-1/TRBV3-2 | TRBD1 | 16 | CASSIAGGSSINEQFF | TGTGCCAGCAGCATAGCAGGGGGCAGTAGTATAAATGAGCAGTTCTTC
- | TRBJ2-2 | TRBV5-1 | TRBD1 | 15 | CASSLEGGNTGELFF | TGCGCCAGCAGCTTGGAAGGGGGCAACACCGGGGAGCTGTTTTTT
- | TRBJ1-6 | TRBV2 | TRBD1 | 15 | CASSDGTVKVTPLHF | TGTGCCAGCAGTGACGGGACAGTTAAAGTGACGCCCCTCCACTTT
- | TRBJ1-5 | TRBV30 | TRBD1 | 13 | CAWSQGAGQPQHF | TGTGCCTGGAGCCAGGGGGCAGGTCAGCCCCAGCATTTT
- | TRBJ1-2 | TRBV9 | - | 16 | CASSVDQTATDYGYTF | TGTGCCAGCAGCGTAGATCAGACAGCGACCGACTATGGCTACACCTTC
- | TRBJ1-2 | TRBV24-1 | TRBD1 | 15 | CATSADDRGRHGYTF | TGTGCCACCAGTGCCGACGACAGGGGAAGGCATGGCTACACCTTC
- | TRBJ1-1 | TRBV2 | - | 13 | CASSGTANTEAFF | TGTGCCAGCAGTGGGACAGCGAACACTGAAGCTTTCTTT
- | TRBJ1-2 | TRBV10-3 | - | 13 | CANQAGGGYGYTF | TGTGCCAACCAGGCGGGAGGGGGATATGGCTACACCTTC
once | TRBJ1-3 | TRBV9 | - | 15 | CASSRAPTSGNTIYF | TGTGCCAGCAGTAGAGCGCCGACCTCTGGAAACACCATATATTTT
- | TRBJ1-1 | TRBV9 | - | 17 | CASSDKVGGRGRTEAFF | TGTGCCAGCAGCGACAAAGTAGGAGGTCGGGGTCGTACTGAAGCTTTCTTT
many | TRBJ1-2 | TRBV29-1 | TRBD1 | 12 | CSVEGTGDGYTF | TGCAGCGTCGAGGGGACAGGGGATGGCTACACCTTC
- | TRBJ2-3 | TRBV6-5 | TRBD2 | 16 | CASSSIAGGRTDTQYF | TGTGCCAGCAGTTCTATAGCGGGAGGCCGCACAGATACGCAGTATTTT
few | TRBJ1-1 | TRBV11-3 | - | 14 | CASSLAGQNTEAFF | TGTGCCAGCAGCTTAGCGGGACAGAACACTGAAGCTTTCTTT
many | TRBJ2-5 | TRBV7-9 | - | 14 | CASSLVQDQETQYF | TGTGCCAGCAGCTTAGTCCAGGATCAAGAGACCCAGTACTTC
- | TRBJ2-7 | TRBV5-4 | TRBD1 | 14 | CASSLQGASHEQYF | TGTGCCAGCAGCCTTCAGGGGGCCTCCCACGAGCAGTACTTC
- | TRBJ1-2 | TRBV10-2 | - | 16 | CASSLGRPDTNYGYTF | TGCGCCAGCAGTTTGGGGAGACCTGATACTAACTATGGCTACACCTTC
- | TRBJ2-5 | TRBV5-1 | TRBD2 | 17 | CASSPQPLAGVEETQYF | TGCGCCAGCAGCCCTCAACCGCTAGCGGGGGTCGAAGAGACCCAGTACTTC
- | TRBJ1-5 | TRBV15 | - | 14 | CATSRESGNQPQHF | TGTGCCACCAGCAGAGAATCGGGCAATCAGCCCCAGCATTTT
- | TRBJ1-1 | TRBV10-3 | - | 12 | CAISETADEAFF | TGTGCCATCAGTGAGACAGCCGATGAAGCTTTCTTT
- | TRBJ1-2 | TRBV14 | - | 14 | CASSQESPVYGYTF | TGTGCCAGCAGCCAAGAATCCCCCGTCTATGGCTACACCTTC
- | TRBJ2-2 | TRBV18 | TRBD2 | 18 | CASSPGTSGWTNTGELFF | TGTGCCAGCTCACCCGGGACTAGCGGGTGGACGAACACCGGGGAGCTGTTTTTT
- | TRBJ2-5 | TRBV24-1 | - | 15 | CATSDEDPSGETQYF | TGTGCCACCAGTGACGAAGACCCATCGGGAGAGACCCAGTACTTC
- | TRBJ1-1 | TRBV11-2 | - | 16 | CASSLSGAVMNTEAFF | TGTGCCAGCAGCTTGTCAGGGGCAGTCATGAACACTGAAGCTTTCTTT